This T cell receptor beta chain comes out of a study of T cell responses to AZD1222 COVID-19 vaccine (dated by TCRdb to the early 2020s). Background for the entire study: TCR sequencing covered some 240 trial participants: 207 given two doses of AZD1222 and about 26 given two doses of MenACWY control vaccine. Trial participants were enrolled by age into 18-55, 56-69 and 70-plus year subgroups, with roughly 160, 29 and 62 TCR-sequenced participants respectively.

About this clone: Its antigen remains undetermined. Base qualities are missing; no much larger clone stands one base away.

The CDR3 goes from the cysteine to the phenylalanine over 16 residues. Just CDR3 DNA is preserved here, 48 bases in frame from base 1. CDR1 is given as LGHNA and CDR2 as YSLEER, both from the germline V gene. V is clipped by 0 bases and J by 5 bases, and the sequence between their germline boundaries is 13 bases long. The sample's time point label, decoded: about 28 days (+/-7) after the second vaccine dose. AZD1222 recipients whose second dose came at about 4 weeks and those whose second dose came at about 12 weeks were combined into one group, since spike-specific TCR depth and breadth did not differ between the two schedules. The vaccinee samples were drawn from two UK trials, COV001 and COV002, one of which was a single-blind randomized controlled phase 2/3 trial testing AZD1222 (ChAdOx1 nCoV-19) in healthy adults. For TCRbeta chain sequencing, PBMC samples were collected from trial participants at day 0 and at day 28 after the second dose.

The CDR3 regions of human TCRbeta chains were analyzed by immunosequencing. The original pipeline was this. Repertoire TCRs were checked for matches against a reference library of SARS-CoV-2-specific TCRs that had been generated using the MIRA antigen-specificity platform. Breadth meant the fraction of unique TCRs that were SARS-CoV-2-associated, whereas depth meant the fraction of total T cells that were SARS-CoV-2-associated. Using the MIRA data, each spike-specific TCR was assigned both to the spike region to which the TCR was reactive and to a CD4 or CD8 class. Log10-transformed breadth and depth values were compared by one-way ANOVA with Sidak's multiple comparisons tests. Sourced from immuneACCESS, this table was stored by TCRdb with only in-frame sequences that have V and J called. A share of the clones is absent; for the studies checked, an unresolved V gene accounts for under half, and the remainder has no known explanation. V and J calls and clone size are given by that table; D and trimming were obtained from the DNA. The sample profile shows over 65,000 clones; roughly nine tenths of them were found once. Jointly, the top ten make up 5.3% of the sample.

What the study reported, not specific to this receptor: Only five to seven AZD1222 recipients were SARS-CoV-2 seropositive at baseline, limiting conclusions about previously exposed vaccinees. Because no day 14 peak-response samples were available, the repertoires could be characterized only after the peak T cell response. After two AZD1222 doses, spike-specific TCR breadth and depth were significantly higher than at day 0 and than in MenACWY recipients. Participants were mostly white British and included more females than males, and it was suggested by the authors that clonal diversity may have been underestimated. Epitopes outside the regions mutated in the B.1.351 and B.1.1.7 variants were reportedly recognized by nearly half of the unique spike-specific TCRs. CD4 TCRs associated with the vaccine covered the entire spike protein, and the dominant responses were in regions 160-218 and 743-854. The 56-69-year group was small, and its depth increase did not reach significance, likely because of low power.

The sequence was collected from an adult who received the AZD1222 COVID-19 vaccine. Recombination joined TRBV4-3 with TRBJ1-4; TRBD1 is perhaps the D gene, given 5 matching bases. Here the sequenced sample was peripheral blood, taken 28 days after the second AZD1222 dose. CDR3 loop: CASSQDSPGRNEKLFF. In nucleotide form, the sequence is TGCGCCAGCAGCCAAGACTCCCCAGGGAGGAATGAAAAACTGTTTTTT.